A single T cell receptor (beta chain) is shown here with its context. The antigen is unknown. The data belong to a study of response to subunit inactivated influenza vaccine. TCRdb re-called the RT-PCR reads with MiXCR, one entry per CDR3 protein. Here the sample spans fewer than 700,000 distinct CDR3 sequences, 10% to 15% being singletons. Study results and caveats: Authors proposed each seasonal influenza vaccination draws in few new T cells.

This CDR3 is built from 14 residues. The V gene's germline CDR1 is MNHEY and CDR2 SVGEGT. V shed 6 bases, J shed 3 bases, and the junction held 4 bases outside the gene matches. The rearrangement links TRBV6-2 or TRBV6-3 to TRBJ2-7; 11 nucleotides line up with TRBD1. The TCR originated in a man aged 45-65 years who received an inactivated influenza vaccine. The source material was PBMCs from blood, sampled more than 35 days after vaccination. The CDR3 region is CASSGDRGFYEQYF. In DNA form, the CDR3 reads TGTGCCAGCAGCGGGGACAGGGGGTTCTACGAGCAGTACTTC.